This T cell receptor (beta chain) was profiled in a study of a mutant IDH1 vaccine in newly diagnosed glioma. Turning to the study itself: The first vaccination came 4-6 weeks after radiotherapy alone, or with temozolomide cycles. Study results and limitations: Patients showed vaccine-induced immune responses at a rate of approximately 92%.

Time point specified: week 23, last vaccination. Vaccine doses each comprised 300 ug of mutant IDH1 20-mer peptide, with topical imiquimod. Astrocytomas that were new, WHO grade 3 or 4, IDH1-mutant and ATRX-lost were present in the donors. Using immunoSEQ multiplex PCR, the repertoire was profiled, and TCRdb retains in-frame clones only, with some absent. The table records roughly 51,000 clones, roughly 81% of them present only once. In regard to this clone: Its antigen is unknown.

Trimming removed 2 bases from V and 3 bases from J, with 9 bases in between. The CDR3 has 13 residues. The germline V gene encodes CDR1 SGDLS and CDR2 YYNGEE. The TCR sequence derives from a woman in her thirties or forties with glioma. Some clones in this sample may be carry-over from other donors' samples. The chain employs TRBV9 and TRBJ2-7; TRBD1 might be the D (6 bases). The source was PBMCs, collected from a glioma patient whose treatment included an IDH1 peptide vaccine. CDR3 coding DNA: TGTGCCAGCAGCGTCGGACAGAACTACGAGCAGTACTTC. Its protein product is CASSVGQNYEQYF.